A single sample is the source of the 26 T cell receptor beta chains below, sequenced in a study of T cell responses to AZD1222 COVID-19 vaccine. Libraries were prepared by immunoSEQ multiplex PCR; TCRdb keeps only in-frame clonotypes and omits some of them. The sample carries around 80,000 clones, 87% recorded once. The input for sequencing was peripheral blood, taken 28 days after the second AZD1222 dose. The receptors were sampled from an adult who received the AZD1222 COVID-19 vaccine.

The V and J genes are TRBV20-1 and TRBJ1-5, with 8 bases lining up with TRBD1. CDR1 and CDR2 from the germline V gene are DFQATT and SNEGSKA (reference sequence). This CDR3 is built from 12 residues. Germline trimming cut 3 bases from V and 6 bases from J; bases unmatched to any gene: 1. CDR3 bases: TGCAGTGCTAGTGGGACAGGTCAGCCCCAGCATTTT. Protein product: CSASGTGQPQHF.

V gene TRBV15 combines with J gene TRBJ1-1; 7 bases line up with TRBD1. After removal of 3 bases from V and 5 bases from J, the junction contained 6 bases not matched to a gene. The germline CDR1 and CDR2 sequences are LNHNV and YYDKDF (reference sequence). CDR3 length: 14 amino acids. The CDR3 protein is CATSRDRIGTEAFF. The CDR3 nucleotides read TGTGCCACCAGCAGGGACAGGATCGGGACTGAAGCTTTCTTT.

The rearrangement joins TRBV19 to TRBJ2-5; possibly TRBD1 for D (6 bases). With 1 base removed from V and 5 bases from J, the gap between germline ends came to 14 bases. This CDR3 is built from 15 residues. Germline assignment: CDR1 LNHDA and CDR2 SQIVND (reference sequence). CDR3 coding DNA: TGTGCCAGTAGTATAGCCCACAGGGATGCCGAGACCCAGTACTTC. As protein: CASSIAHRDAETQYF.

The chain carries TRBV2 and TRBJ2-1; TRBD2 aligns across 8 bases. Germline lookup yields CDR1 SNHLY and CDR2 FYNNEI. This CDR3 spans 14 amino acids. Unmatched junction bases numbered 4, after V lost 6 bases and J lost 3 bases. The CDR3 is CASRLAGIYNEQFF. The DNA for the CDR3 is TGTGCCAGCAGGCTAGCGGGTATCTACAATGAGCAGTTCTTC.

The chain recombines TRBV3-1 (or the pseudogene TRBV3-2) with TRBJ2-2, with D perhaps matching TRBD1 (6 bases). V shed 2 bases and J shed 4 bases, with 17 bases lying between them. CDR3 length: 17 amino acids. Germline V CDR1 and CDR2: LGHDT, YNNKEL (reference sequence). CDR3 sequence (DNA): TGTGCCAGCAGCCAATCTCCCCAGGGGATGGGCACCGGGGAGCTGTTTTTT. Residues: CASSQSPQGMGTGELFF.

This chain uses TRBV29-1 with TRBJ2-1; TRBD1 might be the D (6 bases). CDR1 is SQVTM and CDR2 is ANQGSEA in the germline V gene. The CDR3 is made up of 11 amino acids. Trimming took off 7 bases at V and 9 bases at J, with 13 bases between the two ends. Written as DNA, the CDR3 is TGCAGCGGCAGCAGGGGAAGTGAGCAGTTCTTC. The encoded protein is CSGSRGSEQFF.

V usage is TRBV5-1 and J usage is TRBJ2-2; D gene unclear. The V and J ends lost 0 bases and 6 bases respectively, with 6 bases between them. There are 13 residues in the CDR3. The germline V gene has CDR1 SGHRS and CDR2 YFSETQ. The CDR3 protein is CASSLVVAGELFF. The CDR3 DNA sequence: TGCGCCAGCAGCTTGGTCGTGGCCGGGGAGCTGTTTTTT. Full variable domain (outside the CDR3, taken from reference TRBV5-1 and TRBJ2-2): KAGVTQTPRYLIKTRGQQVTLSCSPISGHRSVSWYQQTPGQGLQFLFEYFSETQRNKGNFPGRFSGRQFSNSRSEMNVSTLELGDSALYLCASSLVVAGELFFGEGSRLTVL.

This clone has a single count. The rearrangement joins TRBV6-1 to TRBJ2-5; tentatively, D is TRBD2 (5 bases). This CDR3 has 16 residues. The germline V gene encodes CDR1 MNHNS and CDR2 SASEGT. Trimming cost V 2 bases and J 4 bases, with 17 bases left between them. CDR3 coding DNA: TGTGCCAGCAGTGAACAACTTGGAGGCCCCCTAGAGACCCAGTACTTC. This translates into CASSEQLGGPLETQYF.

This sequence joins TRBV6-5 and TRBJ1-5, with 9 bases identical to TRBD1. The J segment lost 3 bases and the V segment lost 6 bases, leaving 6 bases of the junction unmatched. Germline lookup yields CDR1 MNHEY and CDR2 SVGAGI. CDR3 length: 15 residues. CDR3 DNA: TGTGCCAGCAGCAAAGGGACAGGGTACAATCAGCCCCAGCATTTT. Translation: CASSKGTGYNQPQHF.

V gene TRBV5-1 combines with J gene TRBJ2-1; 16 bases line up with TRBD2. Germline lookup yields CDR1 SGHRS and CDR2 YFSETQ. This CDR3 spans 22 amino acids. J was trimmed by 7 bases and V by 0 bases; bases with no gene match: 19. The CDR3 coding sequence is TGCGCCAGCAGCTTGGTGCTAGGCGTGGGACTAGCGGGAGGGATGTACGGGAATGAGCAGTTCTTC. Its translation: CASSLVLGVGLAGGMYGNEQFF.

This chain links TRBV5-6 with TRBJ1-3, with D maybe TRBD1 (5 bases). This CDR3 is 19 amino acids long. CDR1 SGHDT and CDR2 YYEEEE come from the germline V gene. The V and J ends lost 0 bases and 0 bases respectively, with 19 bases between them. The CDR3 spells CASSLADWGRPSSGNTIYF. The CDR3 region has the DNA TGTGCCAGCAGCTTGGCCGACTGGGGGAGACCCTCCTCTGGAAACACCATATATTTT. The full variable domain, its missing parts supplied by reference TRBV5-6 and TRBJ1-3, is DAGVTQSPTHLIKTRGQQVTLRCSPKSGHDTVSWYQQALGQGPQFIFQYYEEEERQRGNFPDRFSGHQFPNYSSELNVNALLLGDSALYLCASSLADWGRPSSGNTIYFGEGSWLTVV.

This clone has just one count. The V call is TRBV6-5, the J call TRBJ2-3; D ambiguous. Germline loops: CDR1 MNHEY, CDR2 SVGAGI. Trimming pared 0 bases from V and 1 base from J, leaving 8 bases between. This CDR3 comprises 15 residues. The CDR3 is CASSYSRARTDTQYF. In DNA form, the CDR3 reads TGTGCCAGCAGTTACTCTCGGGCTCGCACAGATACGCAGTATTTT.

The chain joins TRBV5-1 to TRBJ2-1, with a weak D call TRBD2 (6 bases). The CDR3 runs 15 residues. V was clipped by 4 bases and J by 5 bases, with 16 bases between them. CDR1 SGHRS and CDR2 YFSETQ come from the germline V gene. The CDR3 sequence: CASSLRLVGHNEQFF. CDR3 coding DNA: TGCGCCAGCAGCCTTCGACTAGTCGGGCACAATGAGCAGTTCTTC.

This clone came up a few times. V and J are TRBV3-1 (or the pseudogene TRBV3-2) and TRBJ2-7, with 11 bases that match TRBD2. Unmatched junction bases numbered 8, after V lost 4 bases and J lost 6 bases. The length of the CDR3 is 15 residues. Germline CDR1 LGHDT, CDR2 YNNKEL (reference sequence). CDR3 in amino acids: CASSLTSGSKSEQYF. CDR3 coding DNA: TGTGCCAGCAGCCTTACTAGCGGGAGTAAAAGCGAGCAGTACTTC.

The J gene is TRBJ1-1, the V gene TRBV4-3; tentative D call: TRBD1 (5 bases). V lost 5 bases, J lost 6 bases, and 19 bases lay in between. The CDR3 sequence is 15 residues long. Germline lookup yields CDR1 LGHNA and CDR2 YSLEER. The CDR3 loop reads CASSSRPRGRAEAFF. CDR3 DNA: TGCGCCAGCAGCTCCCGGCCTCGGGGGAGGGCTGAAGCTTTCTTT.

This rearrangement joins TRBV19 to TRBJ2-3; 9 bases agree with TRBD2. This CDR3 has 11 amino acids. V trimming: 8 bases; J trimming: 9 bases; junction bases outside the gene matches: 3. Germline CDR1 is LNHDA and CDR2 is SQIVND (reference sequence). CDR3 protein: CASFSGGTQYF. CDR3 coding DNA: TGTGCCAGTTTCAGCGGGGGGACGCAGTATTTT. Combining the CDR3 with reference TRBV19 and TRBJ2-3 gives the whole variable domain DGGITQSPKYLFRKEGQNVTLSCEQNLNHDAMYWYRQDPGQGLRLIYYSQIVNDFQKGDIAEGYSVSREKKESFPLTVTSAQKNPTAFYLCASFSGGTQYFGPGTRLTVL.

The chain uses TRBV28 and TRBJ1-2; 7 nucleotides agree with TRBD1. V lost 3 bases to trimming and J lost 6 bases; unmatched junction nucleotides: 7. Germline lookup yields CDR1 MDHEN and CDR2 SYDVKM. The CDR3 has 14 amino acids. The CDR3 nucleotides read TGTGCCAGCAGTTTTGAAACAGGGGTCAATGGCTACACCTTC. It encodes CASSFETGVNGYTF.

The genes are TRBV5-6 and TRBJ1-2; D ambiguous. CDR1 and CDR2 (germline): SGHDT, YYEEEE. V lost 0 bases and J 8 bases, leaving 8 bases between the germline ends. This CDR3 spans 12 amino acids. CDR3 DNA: TGTGCCAGCAGCTTGGGACTGAGGGGCTACACCTTC. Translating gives CASSLGLRGYTF.

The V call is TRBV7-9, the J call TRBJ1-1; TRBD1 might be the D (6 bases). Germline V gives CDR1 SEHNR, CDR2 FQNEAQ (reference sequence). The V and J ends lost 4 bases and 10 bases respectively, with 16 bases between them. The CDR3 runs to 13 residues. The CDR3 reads CASSYLIGGAAFF. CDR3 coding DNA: TGTGCCAGCAGCTACTTAATCGGGGGCGCAGCTTTCTTT.

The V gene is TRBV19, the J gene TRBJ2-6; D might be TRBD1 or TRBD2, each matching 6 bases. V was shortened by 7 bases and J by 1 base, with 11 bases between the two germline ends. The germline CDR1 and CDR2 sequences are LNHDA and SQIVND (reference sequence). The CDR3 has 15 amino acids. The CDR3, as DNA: TGTGCCAGTATGGAGGGGACATCTGGGGCCAACGTCCTGACTTTC. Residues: CASMEGTSGANVLTF.

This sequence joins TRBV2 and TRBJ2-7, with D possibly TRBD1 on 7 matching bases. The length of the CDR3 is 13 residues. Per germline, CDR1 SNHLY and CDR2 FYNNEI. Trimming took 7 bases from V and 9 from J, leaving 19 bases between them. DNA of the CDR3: TGTGCCAGCACCACAGGGTCCCAGGGGGGGCAGTACTTC. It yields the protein CASTTGSQGGQYF. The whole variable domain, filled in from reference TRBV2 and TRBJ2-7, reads EPEVTQTPSHQVTQMGQEVILRCVPISNHLYFYWYRQILGQKVEFLVSFYNNEISEKSEIFDDQFSVERPDGSNFTLKIRSTKLEDSAMYFCASTTGSQGGQYFGPGTRLTVT.

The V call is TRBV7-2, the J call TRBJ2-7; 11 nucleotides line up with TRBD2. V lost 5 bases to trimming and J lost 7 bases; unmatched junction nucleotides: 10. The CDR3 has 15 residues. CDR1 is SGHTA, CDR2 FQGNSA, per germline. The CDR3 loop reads CASSIELAGAREQYF. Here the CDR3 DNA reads TGTGCCAGCAGCATAGAACTAGCGGGAGCAAGGGAGCAGTACTTC.

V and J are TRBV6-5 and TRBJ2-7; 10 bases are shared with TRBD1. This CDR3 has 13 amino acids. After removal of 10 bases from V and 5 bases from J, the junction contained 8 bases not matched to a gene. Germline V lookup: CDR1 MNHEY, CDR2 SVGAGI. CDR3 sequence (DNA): TGTGCCACCTCCCGGGACAGGGGCCACGAGCAGTACTTC. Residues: CATSRDRGHEQYF.

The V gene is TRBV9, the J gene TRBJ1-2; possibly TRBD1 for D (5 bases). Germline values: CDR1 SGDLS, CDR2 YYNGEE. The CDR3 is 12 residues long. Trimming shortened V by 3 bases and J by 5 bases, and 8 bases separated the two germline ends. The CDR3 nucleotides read TGTGCCAGCAGCGCGGGACCTTATGGCTACACCTTC. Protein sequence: CASSAGPYGYTF.

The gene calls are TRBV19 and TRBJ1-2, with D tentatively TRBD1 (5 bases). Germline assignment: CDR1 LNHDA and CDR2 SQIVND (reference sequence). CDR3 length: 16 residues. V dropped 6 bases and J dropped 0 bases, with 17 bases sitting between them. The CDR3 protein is CASRHEGNQANYGYTF. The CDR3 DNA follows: TGTGCCAGTAGACACGAGGGGAACCAGGCTAACTATGGCTACACCTTC. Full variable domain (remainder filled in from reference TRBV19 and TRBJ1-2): DGGITQSPKYLFRKEGQNVTLSCEQNLNHDAMYWYRQDPGQGLRLIYYSQIVNDFQKGDIAEGYSVSREKKESFPLTVTSAQKNPTAFYLCASRHEGNQANYGYTFGSGTRLTVV.

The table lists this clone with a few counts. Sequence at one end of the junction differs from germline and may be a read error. The CDR3 sequence: CASSLSGSPYNEQFF. Written as DNA, the CDR3 is TGTGCTAGCAGCTTAAGCGGGAGCCCCTACAATGAGCAGTTCTTC. The chain couples TRBV7-7 to TRBJ2-1, with 8 positions matching TRBD2. This CDR3 is 15 amino acids long. The germline gives CDR1 SSHAT, CDR2 FNYEAQ (reference sequence). Variable domain in full (rest from reference TRBV7-7 and TRBJ2-1): GAGVSQSPRYKVTKRGQDVTLRCDPISSHATLYWYQQALGQGPEFLTYFNYEAQPDKSGLPSDRFSAERPEGSISTLTIQRTEQRDSAMYRCASSLSGSPYNEQFFGPGTRLTVL.